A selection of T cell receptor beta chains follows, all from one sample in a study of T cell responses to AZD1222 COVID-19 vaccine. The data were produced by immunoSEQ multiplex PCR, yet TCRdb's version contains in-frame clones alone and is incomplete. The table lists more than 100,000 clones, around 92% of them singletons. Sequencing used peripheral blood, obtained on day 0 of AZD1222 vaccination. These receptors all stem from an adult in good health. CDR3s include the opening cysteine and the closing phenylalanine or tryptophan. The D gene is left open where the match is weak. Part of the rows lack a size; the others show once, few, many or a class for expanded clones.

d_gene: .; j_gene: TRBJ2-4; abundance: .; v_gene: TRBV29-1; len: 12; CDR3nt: TGCAGCGTTAGAGGCCCCAAAAACATTCAGTACTTC; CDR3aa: CSVRGPKNIQYF
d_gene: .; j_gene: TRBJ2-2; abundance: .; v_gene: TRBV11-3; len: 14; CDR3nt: TGTGCCAGCAGCCAAGGGGCAAACACCGGGGAGCTGTTTTTT; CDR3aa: CASSQGANTGELFF
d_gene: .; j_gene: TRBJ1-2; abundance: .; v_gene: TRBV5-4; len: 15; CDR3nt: .; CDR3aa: CASSLVAGGTTTDTF
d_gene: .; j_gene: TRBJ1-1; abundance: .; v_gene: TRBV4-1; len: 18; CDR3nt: TGCGCCAGCAGCCAAGGAGGGCAGACACTCGGGCCGAACACTGAAGCTTTCTTT; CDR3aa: CASSQGGQTLGPNTEAFF
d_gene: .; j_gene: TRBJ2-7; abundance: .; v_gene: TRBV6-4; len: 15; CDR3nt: TGTGCCAGCAGGGACGCACAGGGTTCCTTTCTAGAGCAGTACTTC; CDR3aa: CASRDAQGSFLEQYF
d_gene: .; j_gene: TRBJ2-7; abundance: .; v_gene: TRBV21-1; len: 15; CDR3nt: TGTGCCAGCAGCAAAGTGGAAGGACAGGGCTACGAGCAGTACTTC; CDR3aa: CASSKVEGQGYEQYF
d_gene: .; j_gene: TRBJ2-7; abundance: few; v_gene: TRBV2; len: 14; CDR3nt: TGTGCCAGCAAACTGTTTGAGAGCTCCTACGAGCAGTACTTC; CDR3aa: CASKLFESSYEQYF
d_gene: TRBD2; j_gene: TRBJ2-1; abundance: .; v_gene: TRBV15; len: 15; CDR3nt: TGTGCCACCAGCAGAGGACTAGCGGGTTACAATGAGCAGTTCTTC; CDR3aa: CATSRGLAGYNEQFF
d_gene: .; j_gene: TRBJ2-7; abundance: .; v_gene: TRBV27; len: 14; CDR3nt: TGTGCCAGCAGTTTACTTTCAGGTTCCTACGAGCAGTACTTC; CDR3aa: CASSLLSGSYEQYF
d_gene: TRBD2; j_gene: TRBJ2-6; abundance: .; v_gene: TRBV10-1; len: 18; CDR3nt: TGCGCCAGCAGCGCTATTGGGCGGGAGGGCCCTGGGGCCAACGTCCTGACTTTC; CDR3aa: CASSAIGREGPGANVLTF
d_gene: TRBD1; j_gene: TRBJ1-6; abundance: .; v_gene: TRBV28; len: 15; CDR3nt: TGTGCCAGCAGTTTTTCGGACAGGGGTTTCTCACCCCTCCACTTT; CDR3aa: CASSFSDRGFSPLHF
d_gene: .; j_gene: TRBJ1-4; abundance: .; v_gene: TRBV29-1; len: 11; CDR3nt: TGCAGCGCCTGGTTTAATGAAAAACTGTTTTTT; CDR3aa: CSAWFNEKLFF
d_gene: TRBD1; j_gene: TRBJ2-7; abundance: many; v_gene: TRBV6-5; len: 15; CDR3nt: TGTGCCAGCAGTTACCGCGGGACAGGCTACTACGAGCAGTACTTC; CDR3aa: CASSYRGTGYYEQYF
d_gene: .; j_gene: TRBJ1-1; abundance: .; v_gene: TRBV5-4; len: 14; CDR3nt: TGTGCCAGCAGCTTGGAGCAGATGAACACTGAAGCTTTCTTT; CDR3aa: CASSLEQMNTEAFF
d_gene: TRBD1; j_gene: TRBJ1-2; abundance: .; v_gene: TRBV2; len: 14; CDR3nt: TGTGCCAGTTACCGGGACAGGGGGCTTTATGGCTACACCTTC; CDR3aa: CASYRDRGLYGYTF
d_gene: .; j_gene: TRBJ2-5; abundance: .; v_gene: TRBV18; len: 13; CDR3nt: TGTGCCAGCTCATGGACCCCTGAGGAGACCCAGTACTTC; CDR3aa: CASSWTPEETQYF
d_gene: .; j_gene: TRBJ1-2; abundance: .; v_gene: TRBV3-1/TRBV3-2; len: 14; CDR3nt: TGTGCCAGCAGCCAGAATATGGCAACTGGTGGCTACACCTTC; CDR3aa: CASSQNMATGGYTF
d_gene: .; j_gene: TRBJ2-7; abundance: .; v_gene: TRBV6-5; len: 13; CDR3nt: TGTGCCAGCAGCTCAGGGCCTTCCTACGAGCAGTACTTC; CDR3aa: CASSSGPSYEQYF
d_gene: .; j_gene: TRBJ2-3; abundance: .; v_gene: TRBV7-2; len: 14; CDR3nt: TGTGCCAGCAGCTTAGAAGGAGGCACAGATACGCAGTATTTT; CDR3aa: CASSLEGGTDTQYF
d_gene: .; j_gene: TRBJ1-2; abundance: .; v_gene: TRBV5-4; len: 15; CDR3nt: TGTGCCAGCAGCGTAGCGAGGGAGGTGTACTATGGCTACACCTTC; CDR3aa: CASSVAREVYYGYTF
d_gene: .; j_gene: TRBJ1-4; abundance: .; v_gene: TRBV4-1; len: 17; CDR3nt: TGCGCCAGCAGCCAAGAAGTTTCGGGATTTCGGGGGGAAAAACTGTTTTTT; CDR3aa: CASSQEVSGFRGEKLFF
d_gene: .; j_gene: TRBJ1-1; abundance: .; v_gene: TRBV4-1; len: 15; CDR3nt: TGCGCCAGCAGGACGGATATCGGGGGTAGCCCTGAAGCTTTCTTT; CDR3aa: CASRTDIGGSPEAFF
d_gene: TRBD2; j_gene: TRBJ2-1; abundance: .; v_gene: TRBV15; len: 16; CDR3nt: TGTGCCACCAGCAGACTAGCGGGAGTGTCCAACAATGAGCAGTTCTTC; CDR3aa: CATSRLAGVSNNEQFF
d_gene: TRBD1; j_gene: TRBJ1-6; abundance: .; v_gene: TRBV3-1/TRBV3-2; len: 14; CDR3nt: TGTGCCAGCAGCCAGGACAGGAATAATTCACCCCTCCACTTT; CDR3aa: CASSQDRNNSPLHF
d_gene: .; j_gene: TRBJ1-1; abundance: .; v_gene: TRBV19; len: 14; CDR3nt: TGTGCCAGTAGTATTGCAGGAGGGCCGGCTGAAGCTTTCTTT; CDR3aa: CASSIAGGPAEAFF
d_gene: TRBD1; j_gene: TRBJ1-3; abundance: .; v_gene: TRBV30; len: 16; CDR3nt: TGTGCCTGGAGTAAAACGACAGGGCGCTCTGGAAACACCATATATTTT; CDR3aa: CAWSKTTGRSGNTIYF
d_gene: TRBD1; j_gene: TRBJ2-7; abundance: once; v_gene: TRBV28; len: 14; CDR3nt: TGTGCCAGCAGAGCTGGACAGGTAACCTACGAGCAGTACTTC; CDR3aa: CASRAGQVTYEQYF
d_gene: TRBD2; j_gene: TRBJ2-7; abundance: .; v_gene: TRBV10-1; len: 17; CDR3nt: TGCGCCAGCAGCCACCGACTAGCGGGAGGATGGGTTGACGAGCAGTACTTC; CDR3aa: CASSHRLAGGWVDEQYF
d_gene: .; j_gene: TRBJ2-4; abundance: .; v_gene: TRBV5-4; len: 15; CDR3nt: TGTGCCAGCAGCCTGAACAGGGACTCTATAAACATTCAGTACTTC; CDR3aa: CASSLNRDSINIQYF
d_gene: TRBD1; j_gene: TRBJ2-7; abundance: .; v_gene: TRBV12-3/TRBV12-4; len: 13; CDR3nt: TGTGCCAGCAGTTTGAGGGACAGGGGCGAGCAGTACTTC; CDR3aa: CASSLRDRGEQYF
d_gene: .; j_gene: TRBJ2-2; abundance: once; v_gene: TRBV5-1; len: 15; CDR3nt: TGCGCCAGCAGCTTGTCGGCCTCCCGGGCCGGGGAGCTGTTTTTT; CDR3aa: CASSLSASRAGELFF
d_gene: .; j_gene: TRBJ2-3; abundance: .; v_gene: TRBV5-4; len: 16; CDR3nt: TGTGCCAGCAGCCCCCCTTTCACCCCAAAGCCAGATACGCAGTATTTT; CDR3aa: CASSPPFTPKPDTQYF
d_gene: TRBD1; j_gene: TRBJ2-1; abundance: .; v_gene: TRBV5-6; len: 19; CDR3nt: TGTGCCAGCAGAAACATGCCGGGACAGGGTCCCTCCTTATACAATGAGCAGTTCTTC; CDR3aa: CASRNMPGQGPSLYNEQFF
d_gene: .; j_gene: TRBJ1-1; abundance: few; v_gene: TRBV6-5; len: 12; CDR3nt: TGTGCCAGCAGATACAGGGCCACTGAAGCTTTCTTT; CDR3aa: CASRYRATEAFF
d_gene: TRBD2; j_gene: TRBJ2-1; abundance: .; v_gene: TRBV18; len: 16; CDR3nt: TGTGCCAGCTCACCATTCGAACTAGCGGGGTACAATGAGCAGTTCTTC; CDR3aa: CASSPFELAGYNEQFF
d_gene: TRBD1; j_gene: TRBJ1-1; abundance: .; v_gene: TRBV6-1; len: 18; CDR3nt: TGTGCCAGCAGTGAAGCTGTGGGACAGACCCCCTGGAACACTGAAGCTTTCTTT; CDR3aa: CASSEAVGQTPWNTEAFF
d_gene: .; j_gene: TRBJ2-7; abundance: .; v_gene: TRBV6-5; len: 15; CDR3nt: TGTGCCAGCAGTTACGCGGCAGGGGGGGCTTACGAGCAGTACTTC; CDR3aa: CASSYAAGGAYEQYF
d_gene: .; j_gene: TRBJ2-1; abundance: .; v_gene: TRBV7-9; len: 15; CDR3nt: TGTGCCAGCAGCTTTACTTCCAAATCCTACAATGAGCAGTTCTTC; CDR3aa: CASSFTSKSYNEQFF
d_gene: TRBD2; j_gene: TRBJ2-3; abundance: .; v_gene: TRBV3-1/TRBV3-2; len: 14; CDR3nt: TGTGCCAGCAGCCGAGGGACTAGGTCAGATACGCAGTATTTT; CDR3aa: CASSRGTRSDTQYF